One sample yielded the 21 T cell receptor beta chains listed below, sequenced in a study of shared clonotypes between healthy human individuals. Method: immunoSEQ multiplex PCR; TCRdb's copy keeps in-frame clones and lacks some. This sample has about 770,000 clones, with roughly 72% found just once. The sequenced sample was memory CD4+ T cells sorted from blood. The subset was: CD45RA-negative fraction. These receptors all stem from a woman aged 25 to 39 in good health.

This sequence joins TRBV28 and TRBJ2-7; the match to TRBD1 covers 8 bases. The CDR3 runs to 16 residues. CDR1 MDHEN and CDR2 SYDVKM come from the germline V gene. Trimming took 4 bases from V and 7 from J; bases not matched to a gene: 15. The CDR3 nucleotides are TGTGCCAGCAGTTCACCCGCCGAGACAGGGGTGGGGGAGCAGTACTTC. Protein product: CASSSPAETGVGEQYF.

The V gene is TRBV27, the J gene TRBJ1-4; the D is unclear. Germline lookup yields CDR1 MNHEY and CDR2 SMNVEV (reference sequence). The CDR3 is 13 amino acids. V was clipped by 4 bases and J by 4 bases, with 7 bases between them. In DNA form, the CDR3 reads TGTGCCAGCAGTTCCTGGGTTAATGAAAAACTGTTTTTT. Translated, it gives CASSSWVNEKLFF.

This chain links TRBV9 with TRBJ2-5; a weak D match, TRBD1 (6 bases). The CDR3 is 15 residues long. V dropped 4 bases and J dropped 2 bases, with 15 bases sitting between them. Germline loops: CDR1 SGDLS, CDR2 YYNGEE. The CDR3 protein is CASSWSGHQQETQYF. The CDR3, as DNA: TGTGCCAGCAGCTGGTCGGGACACCAACAAGAGACCCAGTACTTC.

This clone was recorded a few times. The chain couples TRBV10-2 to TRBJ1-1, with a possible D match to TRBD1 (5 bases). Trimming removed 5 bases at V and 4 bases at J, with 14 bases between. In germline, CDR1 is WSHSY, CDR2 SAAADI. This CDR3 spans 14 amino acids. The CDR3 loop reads CASSFDSGPTEAFF. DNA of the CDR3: TGCGCCAGCAGTTTTGACAGCGGCCCCACTGAAGCTTTCTTT.

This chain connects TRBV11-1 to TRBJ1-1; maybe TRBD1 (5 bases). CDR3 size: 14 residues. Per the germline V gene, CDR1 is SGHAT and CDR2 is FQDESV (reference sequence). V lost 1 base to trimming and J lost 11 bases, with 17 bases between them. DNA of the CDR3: TGTGCCAGCAGCTTAGAGGTTAGGGACCGCCCGGCTTTCTTT. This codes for CASSLEVRDRPAFF.

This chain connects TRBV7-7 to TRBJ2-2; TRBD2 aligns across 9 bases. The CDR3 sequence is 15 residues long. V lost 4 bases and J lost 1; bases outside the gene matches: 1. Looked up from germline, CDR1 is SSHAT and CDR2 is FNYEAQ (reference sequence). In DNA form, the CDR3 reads TGTGCCAGCAGCTCGACTAGCGGGAACACCGGGGAGCTGTTTTTT. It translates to CASSSTSGNTGELFF.

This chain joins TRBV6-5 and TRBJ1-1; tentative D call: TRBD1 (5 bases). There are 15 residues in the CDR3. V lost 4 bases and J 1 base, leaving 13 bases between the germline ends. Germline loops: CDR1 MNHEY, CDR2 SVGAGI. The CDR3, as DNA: TGTGCCAGCAGTTCCCACGGGACTCCGAACACTGAAGCTTTCTTT. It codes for CASSSHGTPNTEAFF.

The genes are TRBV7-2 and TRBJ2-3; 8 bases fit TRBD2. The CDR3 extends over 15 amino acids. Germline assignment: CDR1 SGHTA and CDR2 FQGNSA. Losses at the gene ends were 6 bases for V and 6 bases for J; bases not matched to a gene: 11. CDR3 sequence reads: CASSKGGAGGDTQYF. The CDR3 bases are TGTGCCAGCAGTAAGGGGGGGGCGGGAGGCGATACGCAGTATTTT.

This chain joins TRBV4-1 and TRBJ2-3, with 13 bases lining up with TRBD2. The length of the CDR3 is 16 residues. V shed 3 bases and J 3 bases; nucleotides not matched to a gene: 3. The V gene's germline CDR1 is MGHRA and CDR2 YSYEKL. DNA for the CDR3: TGCGCCAGCAGCCATCTGACTAGCGGGAGGACAGATACGCAGTATTTT. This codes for CASSHLTSGRTDTQYF.

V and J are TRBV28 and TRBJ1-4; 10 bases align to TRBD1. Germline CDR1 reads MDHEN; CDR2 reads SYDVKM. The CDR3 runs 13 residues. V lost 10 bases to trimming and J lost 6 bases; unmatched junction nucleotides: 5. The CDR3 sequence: CATMDRGDEKLFF. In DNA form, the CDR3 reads TGTGCCACAATGGACAGGGGGGATGAAAAACTGTTTTTT.

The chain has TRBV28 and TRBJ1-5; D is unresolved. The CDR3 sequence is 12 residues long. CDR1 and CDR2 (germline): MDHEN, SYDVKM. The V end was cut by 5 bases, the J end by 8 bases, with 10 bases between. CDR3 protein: CASSEVVEPQHF. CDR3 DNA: TGTGCCAGCAGTGAGGTTGTAGAGCCCCAGCATTTT.

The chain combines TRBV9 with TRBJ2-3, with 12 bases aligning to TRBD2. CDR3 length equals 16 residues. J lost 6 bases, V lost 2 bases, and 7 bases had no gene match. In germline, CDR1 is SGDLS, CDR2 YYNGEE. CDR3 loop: CASSVKGLAGYDTQYF. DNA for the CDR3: TGTGCCAGCAGCGTTAAAGGACTAGCGGGATATGATACGCAGTATTTT.

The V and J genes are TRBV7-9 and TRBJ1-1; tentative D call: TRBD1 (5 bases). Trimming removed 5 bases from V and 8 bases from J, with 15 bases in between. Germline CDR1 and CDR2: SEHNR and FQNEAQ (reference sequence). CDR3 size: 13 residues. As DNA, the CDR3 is TGTGCCAGCAGCGCCCTGGGGGTGCCAGAAGCTTTCTTT. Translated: CASSALGVPEAFF.

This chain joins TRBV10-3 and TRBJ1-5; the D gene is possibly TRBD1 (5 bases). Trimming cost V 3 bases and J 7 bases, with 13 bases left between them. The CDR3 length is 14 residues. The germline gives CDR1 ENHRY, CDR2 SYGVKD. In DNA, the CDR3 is TGTGCCATCAGTGACATCGGGGCTGGGCAGCCCCAGCATTTT. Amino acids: CAISDIGAGQPQHF.

This CDR3 is CASSSQEQETQYF. The CDR3 region has the DNA TGCGCCAGCAGCTCACAGGAACAAGAGACCCAGTACTTC. This sequence joins TRBV5-1 and TRBJ2-5; tentative D call: TRBD1 (5 bases). The CDR3 is 13 residues long. CDR1 SGHRS and CDR2 YFSETQ come from the germline V gene. The V gene lost 3 bases and the J gene lost 2 bases, with 8 bases spanning the gap.

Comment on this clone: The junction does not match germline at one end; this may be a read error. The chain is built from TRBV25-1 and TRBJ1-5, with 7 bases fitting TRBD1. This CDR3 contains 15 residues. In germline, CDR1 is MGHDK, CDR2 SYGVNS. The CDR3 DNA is TGTGCCAGCAGCGAATCCGACAGGGGCAATCAGCCCCAGCATTTT. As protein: CASSESDRGNQPQHF.

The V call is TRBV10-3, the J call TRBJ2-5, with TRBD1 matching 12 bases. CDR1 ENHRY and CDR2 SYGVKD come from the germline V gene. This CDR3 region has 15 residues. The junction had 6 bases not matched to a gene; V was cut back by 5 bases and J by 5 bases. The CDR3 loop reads CAISSGTGGWETQYF. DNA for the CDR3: TGTGCCATCAGTTCCGGGACAGGGGGCTGGGAGACCCAGTACTTC.

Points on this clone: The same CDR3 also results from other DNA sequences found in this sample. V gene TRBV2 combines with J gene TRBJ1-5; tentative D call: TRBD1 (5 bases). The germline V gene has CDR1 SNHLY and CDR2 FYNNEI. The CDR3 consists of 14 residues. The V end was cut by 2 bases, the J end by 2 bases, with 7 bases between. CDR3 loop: CASSEQGGNQPQHF. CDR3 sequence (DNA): TGTGCCAGCAGTGAACAGGGAGGCAATCAGCCCCAGCATTTT.

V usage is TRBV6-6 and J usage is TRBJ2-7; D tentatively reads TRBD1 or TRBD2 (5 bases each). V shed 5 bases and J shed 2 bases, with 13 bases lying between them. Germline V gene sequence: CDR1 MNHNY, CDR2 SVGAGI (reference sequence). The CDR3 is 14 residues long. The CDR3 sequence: CASSKRQRPYEQYF. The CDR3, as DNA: TGTGCCAGCAGTAAAAGACAGCGGCCCTACGAGCAGTACTTC.

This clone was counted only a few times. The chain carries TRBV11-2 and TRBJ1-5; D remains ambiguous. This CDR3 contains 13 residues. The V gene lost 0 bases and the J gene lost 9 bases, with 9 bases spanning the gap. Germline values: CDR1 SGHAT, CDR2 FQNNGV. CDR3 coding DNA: TGTGCCAGCAGCTTAGAGGGCGGTTTGCCCCAGCATTTT. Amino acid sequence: CASSLEGGLPQHF.

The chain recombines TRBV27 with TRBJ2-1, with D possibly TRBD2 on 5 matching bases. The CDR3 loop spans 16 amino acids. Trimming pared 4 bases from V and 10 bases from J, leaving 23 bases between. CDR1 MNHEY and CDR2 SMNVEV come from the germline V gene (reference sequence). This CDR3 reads CASSSLTFTRQVEQFF. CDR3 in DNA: TGTGCCAGCAGTTCCTTAACGTTCACTAGACAAGTGGAGCAGTTCTTC.